This TCR beta chain was identified in a study of T cells after yellow fever vaccination. The CDR3 loop spans 15 amino acids. Germline-derived CDR1 and CDR2 are SGHTA and FQGNSA. Trimming left V 5 bases short and J 4 bases short, with 17 bases between. TCRdb used MiXCR to reprocess the 5' RACE reads, holding one entry per CDR3 protein. This table has about 630,000 distinct CDR3 sequences, 12% appearing once. This clonotype occurred a few times. This chain links TRBV7-2 with TRBJ1-2; perhaps TRBD1 as D (6 bases). The source material was PBMCs, sampled on the day of the yellow fever booster vaccination. The sequence came from a man aged 25-40 years who received the YFV17D yellow fever vaccine. CDR3: CASSPGGARFYGYTF. CDR3 DNA sequence: TGTGCCAGCAGCCCCGGGGGGGCGCGTTTCTATGGCTACACCTTC. Full variable domain (rest looked up from reference TRBV7-2 and TRBJ1-2): GAGVSQSPSNKVTEKGKDVELRCDPISGHTALYWYRQSLGQGLEFLIYFQGNSAPDKSGLPSDRFSAERTGGSVSTLTIQRTQQEDSAVYLCASSPGGARFYGYTFGSGTRLTVV.